The 25 T cell receptor beta chains reported below all come from one sample, sequenced in a study of T cells in Graves' hyperthyroidism and ophthalmopathy. Regions amplified from RNA transcripts were the TCR beta CDR3 regions. HTBI primers were the set used in a first-round RT-PCR of the TCR CDR3. TCRdb reanalysed the multiplex PCR reads using MiXCR and keeps one entry per CDR3 protein. The data contain 300,000 to 350,000 distinct CDR3 sequences, 21% of them singletons. Sequencing was done on a sample of blood. Receptors originate from a woman between 45 and 60 years old with Graves' hyperthyroidism.

This clonotype appeared many times. The genes are TRBV5-8 and TRBJ2-7; TRBD2 is a possible D gene (7 bases). Between the trimmed V and J ends, which lost 2 bases and 2 bases, there was a span of 11 bases. The CDR3 contains 14 residues. The V gene's germline CDR1 is SGHTS and CDR2 YDEGEE. CDR3 sequence (DNA): TGTGCCAGCAGCTTCACAGGGAGGGCCTACGAGCAGTACTTC. It yields the protein CASSFTGRAYEQYF.

The J gene is TRBJ2-5, the V gene TRBV2, with no clear D. This CDR3 is built from 13 residues. V lost 8 bases and J lost 0, with 10 bases in between. Germline-derived CDR1 and CDR2 are SNHLY and FYNNEI. The CDR3 DNA follows: TGTGCCAGCGGAAACCGGGACCAAGAGACCCAGTACTTC. Translating it yields CASGNRDQETQYF.

About this clonotype: This may come from a read error, since a much larger clone is one base off. The chain couples TRBV6-2 or TRBV6-3 to TRBJ2-7; weak D call: TRBD2 (5 bases). The CDR3 loop spans 15 amino acids. V gave up 5 bases and J gave up 0 bases, with 14 bases separating them. Germline CDR1 reads MNHEY; CDR2 reads SVGEGT. The CDR3 reads CASSDESGGSYEQYF. The CDR3 DNA is TGTGCCAGCAGTGACGAATCCGGAGGCTCCTACGAGCAGTACTTC.

Many counts were recorded for this clonotype. The rearrangement links TRBV28 to TRBJ2-7; D is undetermined. V lost 2 bases to trimming and J lost 9 bases, with 8 bases between them. The CDR3 consists of 11 residues. Germline V CDR1 and CDR2: MDHEN, SYDVKM. CDR3 in amino acids: CASSLMSAQYF. The DNA of the CDR3 is TGTGCCAGCAGTTTAATGTCCGCGCAGTACTTC.

The V gene is TRBV3-1, the J gene TRBJ1-2; TRBD1 matches 9 bases. The J segment lost 8 bases and the V segment lost 0 bases, leaving 13 bases of the junction unmatched. The CDR3 extends over 17 amino acids. Germline V gene lookup returns CDR1 LGHDT and CDR2 YNNKEL (reference sequence). The CDR3 DNA reads as TGTGCCAGCAGCCAAGAGTTCGGGACAGGGAAAGTTGGGGGCTACACCTTC. The encoded protein is CASSQEFGTGKVGGYTF. Together with reference TRBV3-1 and TRBJ1-2, the CDR3 gives the full variable domain: DTAVSQTPKYLVTQMGNDKSIKCEQNLGHDTMYWYKQDSKKFLKIMFSYNNKELIINETVPNRFSPKSPDKAHLNLHINSLELGDSAVYFCASSQEFGTGKVGGYTFGSGTRLTVV.

This clonotype has ten or more counts. This chain uses TRBV12-3 or TRBV12-4 with TRBJ2-2; 7 bases agree with TRBD1. The trim removed 6 bases at V and 4 bases at J, leaving 8 bases unmatched. The CDR3 extends over 15 amino acids. The CDR3 nucleotides read TGTGCCAGCAGCCCCCGGGACAGAGTCACCGGGGAGCTGTTTTTT. Translated, it gives CASSPRDRVTGELFF.

This clonotype was observed a single time. The CDR3 end shows no conserved phenylalanine or tryptophan, and so a read error is likely. The chain is built from TRBV4-2 and TRBJ1-5; 9 bases match TRBD1. Germline values: CDR1 LGHNA, CDR2 YNFKEQ. Losses at the gene ends were 0 bases for V and 7 bases for J; bases not matched to a gene: 4. This CDR3 has 15 amino acids. The CDR3 region has the DNA TGTGCCAGCAGCCAAGAGACAGGGGGTGGGCAGCCCCAGCATCTT. Protein product: CASSQETGGGQPQHL.

This clonotype was counted many times. The rearrangement uses TRBV20-1 and TRBJ2-3; no reliable D call. This CDR3 is 14 amino acids long. Trimming shortened V by 3 bases and J by 11 bases, and 21 bases separated the two germline ends. In germline, CDR1 is DFQATT, CDR2 SNEGSKA (reference sequence). CDR3 sequence (DNA): TGCAGTGCTAGTGATTTTGGCGTCTCAACTATGCAGTATTTT. This gives the protein CSASDFGVSTMQYF.

V usage is TRBV5-8 and J usage is TRBJ2-7; 8 bases map to TRBD1. V lost 3 bases and J lost 3; bases outside the gene matches: 8. The germline V gene encodes CDR1 SGHTS and CDR2 YDEGEE. CDR3 length equals 15 residues. CDR3 DNA: TGTGCCAGCAGCTCAGGACAGGGAAATTTCTACGAGCAGTACTTC. This encodes CASSSGQGNFYEQYF.

The table lists this clonotype with many counts. This chain joins TRBV6-2 or TRBV6-3 and TRBJ1-5, with TRBD1 as a possible D gene (5 bases). Germline CDR1 and CDR2: MNHEY and SVGEGT. The V end lost 8 bases, the J end lost 5 bases, and 13 bases lay between the germline ends. This CDR3 is 13 amino acids long. CDR3 bases: TGTGCCAGCGGGGACGGACACTATCAGCCCCAGCATTTT. Protein: CASGDGHYQPQHF.

In its sample, this clonotype was seen many times. The chain has TRBV20-1 and TRBJ1-5; D remains unclear. Trimming left V 1 base short and J 0 bases short, with 13 bases between. From germline, CDR1 is DFQATT and CDR2 SNEGSKA (reference sequence). This CDR3 comprises 16 residues. DNA for the CDR3: TGCAGTGCTAGAGTCGGCAGAAAATATAGCAATCAGCCCCAGCATTTT. Translated: CSARVGRKYSNQPQHF.

This clonotype was observed at least ten times. The J gene is TRBJ2-1, the V gene TRBV20-1; 10 nucleotides agree with TRBD2. CDR3 length equals 17 residues. J lost 4 bases, V lost 3 bases, and 12 bases had no gene match. Germline CDR1 is DFQATT and CDR2 is SNEGSKA (reference sequence). Here the CDR3 reads CSARFPAGGTLYNEQFF. CDR3 in DNA: TGCAGTGCTAGGTTTCCAGCGGGGGGGACCTTATACAATGAGCAGTTCTTC.

The J gene is TRBJ2-7, the V gene TRBV5-1; 13 nucleotides agree with TRBD2. The length of the CDR3 is 16 residues. V was pared by 3 bases and J by 9 bases, with 12 bases of the junction left unmatched. Germline values: CDR1 SGHRS, CDR2 YFSETQ. The CDR3 DNA follows: TGCGCCAGCAGCTCATCCGGGACTAGCGGGACGGGTGGGCAGTACTTC. Protein sequence: CASSSSGTSGTGGQYF. The full variable domain, in which reference TRBV5-1 and TRBJ2-7 provide the parts outside the CDR3, is KAGVTQTPRYLIKTRGQQVTLSCSPISGHRSVSWYQQTPGQGLQFLFEYFSETQRNKGNFPGRFSGRQFSNSRSEMNVSTLELGDSALYLCASSSSGTSGTGGQYFGPGTRLTVT.

This clonotype was detected many times. The CDR3 DNA sequence: TGTGCCAGCAGCCCTACAGGGGGCGGCAATCAGCCCCAGCATTTT. This codes for CASSPTGGGNQPQHF. The chain joins TRBV12-3 or TRBV12-4 to TRBJ1-5, with TRBD1 identical over 9 bases. Losses at the gene ends were 6 bases for V and 2 bases for J; bases not matched to a gene: 5. The CDR3 length is 15 residues.

There are many counts of this clonotype. The genes are TRBV3-1 and TRBJ1-4; 7 bases map to TRBD1. Germline values: CDR1 LGHDT, CDR2 YNNKEL (reference sequence). V trimming: 1 base; J trimming: 10 bases; junction bases outside the gene matches: 12. The CDR3 has 16 amino acids. This CDR3 is CASSQVTGTALGKLFF. The CDR3 nucleotides are TGTGCCAGCAGCCAAGTGACCGGGACAGCTTTGGGAAAACTGTTTTTT. The variable domain in full, with the rest retrieved from reference TRBV3-1 and TRBJ1-4, is DTAVSQTPKYLVTQMGNDKSIKCEQNLGHDTMYWYKQDSKKFLKIMFSYNNKELIINETVPNRFSPKSPDKAHLNLHINSLELGDSAVYFCASSQVTGTALGKLFFGSGTQLSVL.

This clonotype was seen ten or more times. This chain links TRBV6-1 with TRBJ1-2, with TRBD1 matching 7 bases. V shed 7 bases and J 6 bases; nucleotides not matched to a gene: 20. The CDR3 runs to 17 residues. Germline CDR1 and CDR2: MNHNS and SASEGT. The CDR3 sequence: CASKPRTGRLRADGYTF. The CDR3 DNA is TGTGCCAGCAAGCCCCGGACAGGTCGGCTGAGGGCTGATGGCTACACCTTC.

This clonotype was counted many times. This chain joins TRBV24-1 and TRBJ2-2; no firm D call. Germline loops: CDR1 KGHDR, CDR2 SFDVKD. The CDR3 runs 14 residues. Trimming removed 6 bases from V and 0 bases from J, with 7 bases in between. In DNA form, the CDR3 reads TGTGCCACCAGTAAGCATGCGAACACCGGGGAGCTGTTTTTT. Encoded protein: CATSKHANTGELFF.

This clonotype has only a few counts. The chain couples TRBV5-6 to TRBJ1-2; D remains unclear. This CDR3 comprises 17 residues. CDR1 and CDR2 (germline): SGHDT, YYEEEE. Trimming removed 2 bases from V and 5 bases from J, with 22 bases in between. The CDR3 DNA is TGTGCCAGCAGCTTAGGATCTTCCCGAGAGGGAATTTATGGCTACACCTTC. This sequence encodes CASSLGSSREGIYGYTF.

As for this clonotype: This could be a read error, since a much larger clone is one nucleotide away. This rearrangement joins TRBV20-1 to TRBJ1-2, with no clear D. Germline lookup yields CDR1 DFQATT and CDR2 SNEGSKA (reference sequence). Trimming took off 4 bases at V and 8 bases at J, with 14 bases between the two ends. This CDR3 comprises 12 residues. CDR3 in DNA: TGCAGTGCTACTTATGTGGCTTCGGGCTACACCTTC. Its translation is CSATYVASGYTF.

The J gene is TRBJ2-5, the V gene TRBV28, with 7 bases identical to TRBD1. Per germline, CDR1 MDHEN and CDR2 SYDVKM. Trimming cost V 5 bases and J 7 bases; bases outside gene matches: 10. This CDR3 region has 14 residues. In DNA form, the CDR3 reads TGTGCCAGCAGTGACACAGGGGTAATAGGGACCCAGTACTTC. Translated, it gives CASSDTGVIGTQYF.

Many counts were recorded for this clonotype. J is TRBJ2-1 and V is TRBV12-3 or TRBV12-4; D gene unclear. The V end was cut by 1 base, the J end by 5 bases, with 6 bases between. This CDR3 contains 13 residues. CDR3 loop: CASSLVRDNEQFF. CDR3 nucleotides: TGTGCCAGCAGTTTAGTCCGAGACAATGAGCAGTTCTTC.

J is TRBJ2-1 and V is TRBV6-5; 9 positions agree with TRBD2. Germline V lookup: CDR1 MNHEY, CDR2 SVGAGI. The CDR3 runs 16 residues. Unmatched junction bases numbered 7, after V lost 3 bases and J lost 4 bases. The CDR3: CASSYGTSRIYNEQFF. CDR3 DNA sequence: TGTGCCAGCAGTTATGGGACTAGCAGAATATACAATGAGCAGTTCTTC.

This clonotype has only a few counts. This chain's CDR3 is CASSAQANTEAFF. In nucleotides, the CDR3 is TGTGCCAGCAGCGCACAGGCGAACACTGAAGCTTTCTTT. The J gene is TRBJ1-1, the V gene TRBV5-4; D perhaps matches TRBD1 (5 bases). The length of the CDR3 is 13 residues. V was cut by 4 bases and J by 1 base, with 8 bases left in between. Germline loops: CDR1 SGHNT, CDR2 YYREEE (reference sequence).

This clonotype was observed a handful of times. This sequence may be a read error, since a much larger clone differs from it by one base. The chain employs TRBV7-9 and TRBJ2-1, with D unresolved. This CDR3 has 14 residues. CDR1 and CDR2 from the germline V gene are SEHNR and FQNEAQ (reference sequence). The CDR3 region is CASSLAGFYNEQSF. The CDR3, as DNA: TGTGCCAGCAGCTTAGCGGGATTCTACAATGAGCAGTCCTTC.

The CDR3 DNA is TGTGCCAGCAGCCTAGGCAATTGGCACGGCACAGATACGCAGTATTTT. This sequence encodes CASSLGNWHGTDTQYF. V and J are TRBV9 and TRBJ2-3; no definite D call. V was clipped by 4 bases and J by 1 base, with 16 bases between them. The CDR3 runs to 16 residues. In germline, CDR1 is SGDLS, CDR2 YYNGEE.